Below are 6 T cell receptor beta chains sequenced from a single sample in a study of response to subunit inactivated influenza vaccine. Each CDR3 protein gets one entry after TCRdb re-called the RT-PCR reads with MiXCR. The data contain 590,000 or so distinct CDR3 sequences, around 15% of them seen just once; the ten biggest clones take up approximately 7.6%. The sequencing used PBMCs from blood, collected approximately 15 days before vaccination. The receptors derive from a man aged 45-65 years who received an inactivated influenza vaccine.

This clonotype was seen at least ten times. The chain carries TRBV5-1 and TRBJ2-3, with D unresolved. V gave up 7 bases and J gave up 2 bases, with 14 bases separating them. In germline, CDR1 is SGHRS, CDR2 YFSETQ. The CDR3 contains 14 residues. This CDR3 is CASSLRHLTDTQYF. The CDR3 region has the DNA TGCGCCAGCTCTCTCCGACATCTCACAGATACGCAGTATTTT.

This clonotype appeared many times. The V call is TRBV12-3 or TRBV12-4, the J call TRBJ2-1, with 7 bases aligning to TRBD2. This CDR3 contains 13 residues. The V gene end was trimmed by 5 bases and the J gene end by 8 bases; junction bases not matched to a gene: 6. Written as DNA, the CDR3 is TGTGCCAGCAGTGTGACTAGCATCTATGAGCAGTTCTTC. This gives the protein CASSVTSIYEQFF.

This rearrangement joins TRBV29-1 to TRBJ2-2; D is perhaps TRBD1 or TRBD2 (5 bases each). The CDR3 covers 15 residues. Looked up from germline, CDR1 is SQVTM and CDR2 is ANQGSEA. V shed 4 bases and J shed 4 bases, with 16 bases lying between them. The CDR3 nucleotides read TGCAGCGTTGGGGACGGAGCCCTCGGCACCGGGGAGCTGTTTTTT. This encodes CSVGDGALGTGELFF.

This rearrangement joins TRBV5-1 to TRBJ2-5; 8 positions agree with TRBD1. The V gene end was trimmed by 0 bases and the J gene end by 2 bases; junction bases not matched to a gene: 3. Germline V gene lookup returns CDR1 SGHRS and CDR2 YFSETQ. CDR3 size: 15 residues. This CDR3 is CASSLGQGPQETQYF. CDR3 DNA: TGCGCCAGCAGCTTGGGACAGGGGCCTCAAGAGACCCAGTACTTC.

The table lists this clonotype with a count of one. The chain combines TRBV4-1 with TRBJ1-6; D is perhaps TRBD1 (5 bases). The V gene lost 3 bases and the J gene lost 9 bases, with 15 bases spanning the gap. CDR3 length equals 15 residues. Germline V gene lookup returns CDR1 MGHRA and CDR2 YSYEKL. The CDR3 loop is CASSHVGQGSSPLHF. For the CDR3, the DNA is TGCGCCAGCAGCCACGTTGGACAAGGCTCTTCACCCCTCCACTTT.

This clonotype was observed a handful of times. The rearrangement joins TRBV20-1 to TRBJ2-1, with no clear D. CDR1 and CDR2 from the germline V gene are DFQATT and SNEGSKA (reference sequence). CDR3 length: 13 residues. The germline V and J ends were trimmed by 0 bases and 9 bases, with 12 bases remaining between them. CDR3 region: CSARDLAWGEQFF. The CDR3 DNA reads TGCAGTGCTAGAGATTTGGCCTGGGGTGAGCAGTTCTTC.